This T cell receptor (beta chain) was identified during a study of blood T cell repertoires in COVID-19. The repertoire was sequenced with immunoSEQ multiplex PCR; TCRdb's copy has only in-frame clones and lacks some. Of approximately 270,000 clones listed, approximately 80% are singletons. The J segment lost 2 bases and the V segment lost 0 bases, leaving 5 bases of the junction unmatched. Germline V gene sequence: CDR1 LNHDA, CDR2 SQIVND (reference sequence). The CDR3 is 16 amino acids. The receptor was derived from an older man with acute or convalescent COVID-19. The sample consisted of peripheral blood. The chain joins TRBV19 to TRBJ2-5; 8 bases are a match to TRBD2. CDR3 sequence (DNA): TGTGCCAGTAGTATAGATCGTCGCGGGAGGCAAGAGACCCAGTACTTC. As protein: CASSIDRRGRQETQYF. Using reference TRBV19 and TRBJ2-5 for the parts outside the CDR3, the full variable domain is DGGITQSPKYLFRKEGQNVTLSCEQNLNHDAMYWYRQDPGQGLRLIYYSQIVNDFQKGDIAEGYSVSREKKESFPLTVTSAQKNPTAFYLCASSIDRRGRQETQYFGPGTRLLVL.